This is a list of T cell receptor beta chains from one sample in a study of cytomegalovirus exposure and HLA in healthy donors. Method: immunoSEQ multiplex PCR; TCRdb's copy keeps in-frame clones and lacks some. The sample holds around 160,000 clones; 88% are singletons and the top ten take about 3%. The sample comprised PBMCs. The receptors here all came from a man aged 18 to 30 in good health and CMV-seronegative. Each CDR3 is given with its conserved first and last residue. The D gene is left open where the match is weak. Clone size appears in some rows only: once, few, many, or a class for an expanded clone.

few	TRBJ2-6	TRBV27	-	CASSTKQGTNVLTF	TGTGCCAGCAGCACGAAACAGGGTACAAACGTCCTGACTTTC
-	TRBJ1-1	TRBV2	TRBD1	CASTQGENTEAFF	TGTGCCAGCACCCAGGGGGAGAACACTGAAGCTTTCTTT
-	TRBJ2-7	TRBV7-9	-	CASRSTEGTYEQYF	TGTGCCAGCAGGTCGACGGAGGGCACTTACGAGCAGTACTTC
-	TRBJ2-7	TRBV28	TRBD1	CATKPRTGYEQYF	TGTGCCACCAAACCGCGGACAGGGTACGAGCAGTACTTC
-	TRBJ2-7	TRBV5-1	TRBD1	CASSRGTASGLLSYEQYF	TGCGCCAGCAGCCGAGGGACAGCCTCCGGTTTGTTAAGCTACGAGCAGTACTTC
-	TRBJ1-3	TRBV5-1	TRBD1	CASRPAPGTAGNTIYF	TGCGCCAGCCGTCCTGCTCCCGGGACAGCAGGAAACACCATATATTTT
once	TRBJ2-7	TRBV25-1	TRBD1	CASSDGQGSYEQYF	TGTGCCAGCAGTGACGGACAGGGGTCCTACGAGCAGTACTTC
once	TRBJ1-4	TRBV7-9	-	CASSPPLGSEKLFF	TGTGCCAGCAGCCCCCCCCTTGGCAGTGAAAAACTGTTTTTT
-	TRBJ1-1	TRBV18	-	CASSPEENTEAFF	TGTGCCAGCTCACCCGAGGAGAACACTGAAGCTTTCTTT
-	TRBJ2-7	TRBV6-1	TRBD1	CASSGEIPPPGQAQYEQYF	TGTGCCAGCAGTGGCGAGATCCCGCCTCCGGGACAGGCTCAGTACGAGCAGTACTTC
few	TRBJ2-5	TRBV7-9	-	CASSLDSLPGETQYF	TGTGCCAGCAGCTTAGATTCCTTGCCCGGGGAGACCCAGTACTTC
-	TRBJ2-2	TRBV5-1	TRBD1	CASSSTGTGLTGELFF	TGCGCCAGCAGCAGTACCGGGACAGGGTTAACCGGGGAGCTGTTTTTT
many	TRBJ2-7	TRBV6-5	TRBD1	CASSFNRGQDEQYF	TGTGCCAGCAGTTTTAACAGGGGGCAGGACGAGCAGTACTTC
-	TRBJ2-2	TRBV7-6	-	CASSLESGLGELFF	TGTGCCAGCAGCTTAGAGTCCGGGTTGGGGGAGCTGTTTTTT
-	TRBJ2-1	TRBV11-3	-	CASSGFNEQFF	TGTGCCAGCAGCGGCTTCAATGAGCAGTTCTTC
-	TRBJ2-7	TRBV5-8	TRBD1	CASRTGNNYEQYF	TGTGCCAGCCGGACAGGAAACAACTACGAGCAGTACTTC
-	TRBJ2-4	TRBV6-5	-	CASRGLAKNIQYF	TGTGCCAGCAGGGGACTAGCCAAAAACATTCAGTACTTC
-	TRBJ1-5	TRBV5-4	-	CASSLDGLGRGNQPQHF	TGTGCCAGCAGCTTGGATGGGCTCGGAAGAGGCAATCAGCCCCAGCATTTT
-	TRBJ1-3	TRBV27	TRBD1	CASRNRGPGNTIYF	TGTGCCAGCAGGAACAGGGGGCCTGGAAACACCATATATTTT
-	TRBJ2-7	TRBV6-5	TRBD1	CASSYSGTGGPYEQYF	TGTGCCAGCAGTTACTCAGGGACAGGGGGCCCCTACGAGCAGTACTTC
-	TRBJ1-6	TRBV18	-	CASSPPGLDNSPLHF	TGTGCCAGCTCACCACCGGGACTGGATAATTCACCCCTCCACTTT
-	TRBJ2-2	TRBV7-9	-	CGWTPTVYTGELFF	TGTGGGTGGACACCGACTGTCTACACCGGGGAGCTGTTTTTT